The rows below give T cell receptor beta chains drawn from one sample of a study of beta chain features in type 1 diabetes. TCRdb keeps only in-frame clones here, not all; method: immunoSEQ multiplex PCR. The table includes about 260,000 clones, around 24% detected once. Sequenced: naive CD4+ T cells from blood. The source is a woman in her 30s with type 1 diabetes. Each CDR3 is given with its conserved first and last residue. Each record gives: V gene, clone size, D gene, J gene, CDR3 protein, CDR3 DNA. The D gene is left open where the match is weak. Clone size is stated in some rows and not others, as once, few, many or a class when expanded.

V: TRBV19; size: .; D: .; J: TRBJ2-1; CDR3: CASSLRSEQFF; DNA: TGTGCCAGTAGTCTCCGGTCCGAGCAGTTCTTC
V: TRBV18; size: .; D: TRBD1; J: TRBJ1-5; CDR3: CASSRGTATNQPQHF; DNA: TGTGCCAGCTCACGAGGGACAGCTACCAATCAGCCCCAGCATTTT
V: TRBV4-2; size: few; D: .; J: TRBJ1-1; CDR3: CASSQLTVNTEAFF; DNA: TGTGCCAGCAGCCAACTCACGGTGAACACTGAAGCTTTCTTT
V: TRBV5-1; size: .; D: .; J: TRBJ1-3; CDR3: CASSTGDSGNTIYF; DNA: TGCGCCAGCAGCACCGGGGACTCTGGAAACACCATATATTTT
V: TRBV11-3; size: .; D: TRBD1; J: TRBJ2-3; CDR3: CASSPTGRTHADTQYF; DNA: TGTGCCAGCAGCCCGACAGGGAGAACCCACGCAGATACGCAGTATTTT
V: TRBV30; size: few; D: .; J: TRBJ1-3; CDR3: CAWRMTDSGNTIYF; DNA: TGTGCCTGGAGAATGACAGACTCTGGAAACACCATATATTTT
V: TRBV11-3; size: .; D: TRBD2; J: TRBJ2-1; CDR3: CASSILAGVHNEQFF; DNA: TGTGCCAGCAGCATACTAGCGGGAGTCCACAATGAGCAGTTCTTC
V: TRBV2; size: .; D: .; J: TRBJ2-5; CDR3: CASSGTGRAETQYF; DNA: TGTGCCAGCAGTGGGACAGGGAGGGCAGAGACCCAGTACTTC
V: TRBV4-1; size: few; D: TRBD1; J: TRBJ1-1; CDR3: CASSQDGTGGDRITEAFF; DNA: TGCGCCAGCAGCCAAGATGGGACAGGGGGCGATCGGATCACTGAAGCTTTCTTT
V: TRBV28; size: .; D: .; J: TRBJ1-2; CDR3: CASSLGGEYGYTF; DNA: TGTGCCAGCAGTTTAGGAGGGGAATATGGCTACACCTTC
V: TRBV4-1; size: few; D: .; J: TRBJ1-3; CDR3: CASRGQNSFSGNTIYF; DNA: TGCGCCAGCAGAGGACAGAATTCCTTCTCTGGAAACACCATATATTTT
V: TRBV11-3; size: .; D: .; J: TRBJ2-2; CDR3: CASSFSMNTGELFF; DNA: TGTGCCAGCAGCTTTTCTATGAACACCGGGGAGCTGTTTTTT
V: TRBV25-1; size: few; D: .; J: TRBJ2-5; CDR3: CASSDRWTAQETQYF; DNA: TGTGCCAGCAGTGATAGATGGACAGCTCAAGAGACCCAGTACTTC
V: TRBV7-8; size: .; D: TRBD2; J: TRBJ2-4; CDR3: CASSFEREAQYF; DNA: TGTGCCAGCAGCTTTGAGCGGGAGGCCCAGTACTTC
V: TRBV21-1; size: few; D: .; J: TRBJ1-2; CDR3: CASSKGEGSQTGLYGYTF; DNA: TGTGCCAGCAGCAAAGGAGAGGGCAGCCAAACCGGGCTCTATGGCTACACCTTC
V: TRBV2; size: .; D: .; J: TRBJ2-7; CDR3: CASTPLGAGNLYF; DNA: TGTGCCAGCACCCCCCTGGGAGCTGGGAACTTGTACTTC
V: TRBV18; size: .; D: TRBD2; J: TRBJ2-1; CDR3: CASSPETSGVEQFF; DNA: TGTGCCAGCTCACCGGAGACTAGCGGGGTTGAGCAGTTCTTC
V: TRBV13; size: .; D: .; J: TRBJ1-5; CDR3: CASSLGVRGSDYNQPQHF; DNA: TGTGCCAGCAGCTTAGGTGTACGAGGCTCTGATTACAATCAGCCCCAGCATTTT
V: TRBV10-3; size: .; D: .; J: TRBJ1-5; CDR3: CAISAGPGDQPQHF; DNA: TGTGCCATCAGTGCAGGGCCGGGCGATCAGCCCCAGCATTTT
V: TRBV30; size: few; D: .; J: TRBJ2-2; CDR3: CAREGGGTGELFF; DNA: TGTGCCCGTGAGGGAGGGGGCACCGGGGAGCTGTTTTTT
V: TRBV4-1; size: .; D: .; J: TRBJ1-1; CDR3: CASSIPTGNTEAFF; DNA: TGCGCCAGCAGCATCCCGACAGGGAACACTGAAGCTTTCTTT
V: TRBV7-3; size: few; D: TRBD2; J: TRBJ2-3; CDR3: CASSPESASGRNTQYF; DNA: TGTGCCAGCAGCCCGGAGTCGGCGAGCGGGAGAAATACGCAGTATTTT
V: TRBV7-2; size: .; D: .; J: TRBJ2-1; CDR3: CASSRVEAEQFF; DNA: TGTGCCAGCAGCCGGGTTGAGGCTGAGCAGTTCTTC
V: TRBV27; size: .; D: TRBD2; J: TRBJ2-3; CDR3: CASSLRVAGFSTDTQYF; DNA: TGTGCCAGCAGTTTACGAGTAGCGGGATTTAGCACAGATACGCAGTATTTT
V: TRBV4-1; size: .; D: TRBD1; J: TRBJ1-5; CDR3: CASSQGQGGNQPQHF; DNA: TGCGCCAGCAGCCAAGGGCAGGGGGGCAATCAGCCCCAGCATTTT
V: TRBV5-4; size: .; D: TRBD1; J: TRBJ1-2; CDR3: CASSWGQTTNYGYTF; DNA: TGTGCCAGCAGCTGGGGACAGACTACTAACTATGGCTACACCTTC
V: TRBV5-4; size: .; D: .; J: TRBJ2-6; CDR3: CASSPDSSGANVLTF; DNA: TGTGCCAGCAGCCCGGACAGCTCTGGGGCCAACGTCCTGACTTTC
V: TRBV4-1; size: .; D: .; J: TRBJ2-5; CDR3: CASSQDGAGQETQYF; DNA: TGCGCCAGCAGCCAAGATGGGGCAGGACAAGAGACCCAGTACTTC
V: TRBV30; size: few; D: .; J: TRBJ2-4; CDR3: CAWIRGRVQYF; DNA: TGTGCCTGGATAAGGGGAAGGGTTCAGTACTTC
V: TRBV7-9; size: few; D: TRBD2; J: TRBJ2-2; CDR3: CASSRLAGNTGELFF; DNA: TGTGCCAGCAGCCGACTAGCGGGAAACACCGGGGAGCTGTTTTTT
V: TRBV19; size: few; D: TRBD1; J: TRBJ1-2; CDR3: CASKGQGTGYTF; DNA: TGTGCCAGTAAGGGACAGGGAACGGGCTACACCTTC
V: TRBV28; size: few; D: TRBD2; J: TRBJ2-5; CDR3: CASRTGTNRGETQYF; DNA: TGTGCCAGCAGAACCGGGACTAACCGGGGAGAGACCCAGTACTTC
V: TRBV6-1; size: .; D: TRBD1; J: TRBJ1-2; CDR3: CASNPDGTGYGYTF; DNA: TGTGCCAGCAACCCTGACGGGACAGGCTATGGCTACACCTTC